Listed below are T cell receptor beta chains from one sample, sequenced in a study of blood T cell repertoires in COVID-19. Measured with immunoSEQ multiplex PCR; TCRdb has only the in-frame clones, and not every one. This sample carries about 52,000 clones, around four fifths of them seen once, and the ten largest clones take about 7.3%. The sequencing sample was made of peripheral blood. These receptors were obtained from a man between 65 and 85 years old with active COVID-19. CDR3s leave out the opening cysteine and the closing phenylalanine or tryptophan.

ASSRNTGFSGELF	13	TRBV5-4	TRBJ2-2
ASSLRTVEVTQY	12	TRBV5-6	TRBJ2-5
ASSQDRLGAIGANVLT	16	TRBV4-3	TRBJ2-6
ASTLLAGFNEQF	12	TRBV6-5	TRBJ2-1
ASSQDPIRNTGELF	14	TRBV4-2	TRBJ2-2
ASSLVAGPEPQETQY	15	TRBV11-2	TRBJ2-5
ASSPERVGHNEQF	13	TRBV6-5	TRBJ2-1
ASSPDLRGEQY	11	TRBV4-3	TRBJ2-7
ASSEGDSQPQH	11	TRBV25-1	TRBJ1-5
AWSTSLSGANVLT	13	TRBV30	TRBJ2-6
ASSPRTGNTGELF	13	TRBV4-2	TRBJ2-2
ASSMNRGRDSPLH	13	TRBV28	TRBJ1-6
ASSLEGTASGNTIY	14	TRBV5-4	TRBJ1-3
ASRDQRTGFRLYEQY	15	TRBV28	TRBJ2-7
ASSYLDRVSGYT	12	TRBV6-6	TRBJ1-2
SVVPNPPGEAF	11	TRBV29-1	TRBJ1-1
ASSPGTGVGNEQF	13	TRBV18	TRBJ2-1
ASVELASYEQY	11	TRBV28	TRBJ2-7
ASSSLGGAGTEAF	13	TRBV9	TRBJ1-1
ASSYNRRNSGANVLT	15	TRBV6-2/TRBV6-3	TRBJ2-6
ASSLAFAEAYEQY	13	TRBV5-4	TRBJ2-7
ASSFLTTTGRETQY	14	TRBV7-8	TRBJ2-5
ASSQDLRNTIY	11	TRBV3-1/TRBV3-2	TRBJ1-3
ASSLRGRAKNIQY	13	TRBV27	TRBJ2-4
ASSINRGGSPLH	12	TRBV19	TRBJ1-6
ASSQPPTVGGTYNSPLH	17	TRBV4-1	TRBJ1-6
ASSYGGFSSYEQY	13	TRBV7-2	TRBJ2-7
ASSYRGTGGWKDTQY	15	TRBV5-6	TRBJ2-3
ASSPSSRDRGPDSGNTIY	18	TRBV18	TRBJ1-3
ASSFQGSQPQH	11	TRBV27	TRBJ1-5
ASSPGGSGNEQF	12	TRBV5-1	TRBJ2-1
ASSPGSEGMGNTIY	14	TRBV5-8	TRBJ1-3
ASSTPQELLDTGELF	15	TRBV7-9	TRBJ2-2
ASSQVGSPGGYT	12	TRBV14	TRBJ1-2
ASSPRGGYQPQH	12	TRBV5-1	TRBJ1-5
ASSFRGASHEQY	12	TRBV5-6	TRBJ2-7
ASSHGTASLDYGYT	14	TRBV5-1	TRBJ1-2
ASSQEAGYEQY	11	TRBV4-3	TRBJ2-7
ASSPPTGAYGYT	12	TRBV14	TRBJ1-2
SAKDRNQPQH	10	TRBV29-1	TRBJ1-5
SVLGRVHEQY	10	TRBV29-1	TRBJ2-7
ASSLTGINQPQH	12	TRBV4-3	TRBJ1-5
ASSQATGWEKLF	12	TRBV3-1/TRBV3-2	TRBJ1-4
ASSEAVTGEQNTEAF	15	TRBV2	TRBJ1-1
ASSQLATSGGEDTQY	15	TRBV4-1	TRBJ2-3
ASSVEGRGSYEQY	13	TRBV9	TRBJ2-7
ASSYPGLYEQY	11	TRBV6-2/TRBV6-3	TRBJ2-7
ASRDRGLSKTEAF	13	TRBV19	TRBJ1-1
ASSVADRDEQY	11	TRBV9	TRBJ2-7
SLGQGNEQF	9	TRBV29-1	TRBJ2-1
ASSPPRAENTEAF	13	TRBV4-1	TRBJ1-1
ASSQGQGKAF	10	TRBV7-6	TRBJ1-1
ASSLDRNYGYT	11	TRBV28	TRBJ1-2
ASSYLLQGLAKNIQY	15	TRBV6-2/TRBV6-3	TRBJ2-4
SVVVFGGIETQY	12	TRBV29-1	TRBJ2-5
ASSFMADSSYNEQF	14	TRBV28	TRBJ2-1
ASSLGLYNSPLH	12	TRBV7-3	TRBJ1-6